These 12 T cell receptor beta chains share one sample of origin, sequenced in a study of beta chain features in type 1 diabetes. Findings and caveats of the study: Moderately but significantly shorter TCRB CDR3s were found in Type 1 diabetes patients in all four CD4+ subsets.

Their recognized antigens are unknown. The study reverse transcribed the entire isolated RNA, so it sequenced expressed TCRB transcripts. Profiled with immunoSEQ multiplex PCR; TCRdb holds only in-frame clones, not every one. The sample shows 250,000 to 300,000 clones, approximately 25% of them seen only once. The specimen was naive CD4+ T cells from blood. The receptors derive from a woman aged 30 to 39 with type 1 diabetes.

The chain carries TRBV25-1 and TRBJ2-7; 8 nucleotides line up with TRBD1. Per the germline V gene, CDR1 is MGHDK and CDR2 is SYGVNS. The CDR3 covers 15 residues. Trimming removed 2 bases from V and 11 bases from J; junction bases left unmatched: 14. The CDR3 DNA follows: TGTGCCAGCAGTGAACAAGACAGGGGAGTTTTGTACAAGTACTTC. This gives the protein CASSEQDRGVLYKYF.

The V and J genes are TRBV28 and TRBJ2-5; 8 bases align to TRBD1. This CDR3 has 13 residues. Germline CDR1 and CDR2: MDHEN and SYDVKM. Trimming removed 9 bases from V and 3 bases from J; junction bases left unmatched: 6. In nucleotides, the CDR3 is TGTGCCAGTATAGACAGGGGAAAAGAGACCCAGTACTTC. The encoded protein is CASIDRGKETQYF.

This clone showed up just a few times. The chain uses TRBV30 and TRBJ2-1; tentatively, D is TRBD2 (5 bases). The ends were cut back, 5 bases at V and 0 bases at J, with 11 bases in the middle. Germline V gene lookup returns CDR1 GTSNPN and CDR2 SVGIG (reference sequence). CDR3 length: 14 amino acids. The CDR3 here is CAWRTRSSYNEQFF. The DNA of the CDR3 is TGTGCCTGGCGGACTCGTAGCTCCTACAATGAGCAGTTCTTC.

CDR3 DNA: TGTGCCAGCTCACAACCGGGACAGGGATCCGAAAAACTGTTTTTT. This encodes CASSQPGQGSEKLFF. The chain joins TRBV18 to TRBJ1-4; 9 bases agree with TRBD1. The length of the CDR3 is 15 residues. With 4 bases clipped from V and 8 bases from J, the junction kept 8 bases outside the gene matches. Germline lookup yields CDR1 KGHSH and CDR2 LQKENI.

V gene TRBV30 combines with J gene TRBJ2-7, with 7 bases that match TRBD2. This CDR3 is built from 13 residues. Germline CDR1 GTSNPN, CDR2 SVGIG (reference sequence). Losses at the gene ends were 2 bases for V and 2 bases for J; bases not matched to a gene: 3. Here the CDR3 reads CAWSPGGPYEQYF. For the CDR3, the DNA is TGTGCCTGGAGTCCGGGAGGACCCTACGAGCAGTACTTC.

The chain carries TRBV7-9 and TRBJ2-1; TRBD2 aligns across 9 bases. The germline CDR1 and CDR2 sequences are SEHNR and FQNEAQ (reference sequence). The CDR3 extends over 14 amino acids. Trimming removed 3 bases from V and 8 bases from J; junction bases left unmatched: 5. The DNA of the CDR3 is TGTGCCAGCAGCTTTAGGACTAGCGTGTATGAGCAGTTCTTC. Protein: CASSFRTSVYEQFF.

This sequence joins TRBV6-6 and TRBJ1-1; D is ambiguous. This CDR3 is 14 amino acids long. Trimming stripped 0 bases from V and 3 bases from J, with 8 bases between. CDR1 and CDR2 from the germline V gene are MNHNY and SVGAGI (reference sequence). DNA of the CDR3: TGTGCCAGCAGTTACTCGAGCGGGGACACTGAAGCTTTCTTT. It encodes CASSYSSGDTEAFF.

The sample holds a few counts of this clone. This rearrangement joins TRBV11-2 to TRBJ2-3; possibly TRBD2 for D (5 bases). V dropped 7 bases and J dropped 4 bases, with 18 bases sitting between them. From germline, CDR1 is SGHAT and CDR2 FQNNGV. The CDR3 has 15 residues. The CDR3 nucleotides are TGTGCCAGCACCGCGCTAGCCCCCCGCGCAGATACGCAGTATTTT. It specifies CASTALAPRADTQYF.

This clone was recorded a few times. J is TRBJ1-4 and V is TRBV18; 9 bases align to TRBD1. The germline V gene has CDR1 KGHSH and CDR2 LQKENI. Trimming at V came to 3 bases and at J to 6 bases, leaving 2 bases not matched to a gene. The CDR3 runs 14 residues. CDR3 DNA: TGTGCCAGCTCACCTCGGACAGGGGATGAAAAACTGTTTTTT. Encoded protein: CASSPRTGDEKLFF.

This clone was observed a few times. The chain couples TRBV7-9 to TRBJ2-1; 9 positions agree with TRBD2. The CDR3 has 16 amino acids. Per the germline V gene, CDR1 is SEHNR and CDR2 is FQNEAQ (reference sequence). The V gene end was trimmed by 5 bases and the J gene end by 4 bases; junction bases not matched to a gene: 9. The CDR3 here is CASSRLSGRVYNEQFF. DNA for the CDR3: TGTGCCAGCAGCCGCCTTAGCGGGAGAGTTTACAATGAGCAGTTCTTC.

The rearrangement joins TRBV30 to TRBJ2-3; D gene unclear. CDR3 length: 12 residues. With 4 bases removed from V and 0 bases from J, the gap between germline ends came to 5 bases. CDR1 GTSNPN and CDR2 SVGIG come from the germline V gene (reference sequence). CDR3 coding DNA: TGTGCCTGGACCGGGAGCACAGATACGCAGTATTTT. Its protein is CAWTGSTDTQYF. The variable domain in full, completed from reference TRBV30 and TRBJ2-3, reads SQTIHQWPATLVQPVGSPLSLECTVEGTSNPNLYWYRQAAGRGLQLLFYSVGIGQISSEVPQNLSASRPQDRQFILSSKKLLLSDSGFYLCAWTGSTDTQYFGPGTRLTVL.

This clone was counted only a few times. The chain is built from TRBV7-2 and TRBJ1-2; 9 bases map to TRBD1. This CDR3 is built from 14 residues. V shed 0 bases and J 7 bases; nucleotides not matched to a gene: 3. The germline V gene has CDR1 SGHTA and CDR2 FQGNSA. CDR3 sequence: CASSLAQGARGYTF. The CDR3 DNA sequence: TGTGCCAGCAGCTTAGCACAGGGGGCGCGTGGCTACACCTTC.